Listed here are 14 T cell receptor beta chains from one sample, sequenced in a study of T cell responses to AZD1222 COVID-19 vaccine. Here immunoSEQ multiplex PCR was the method, and the copy in TCRdb shows in-frame clones only, minus some. The sample has some 140,000 clones; 80% to 90% are singletons. The starting material was peripheral blood, obtained 28 days after the second AZD1222 dose. These receptors were collected from an adult who received the AZD1222 COVID-19 vaccine.

The chain is built from TRBV5-1 and TRBJ1-4; unclear D gene. Germline assignment: CDR1 SGHRS and CDR2 YFSETQ. There are 16 residues in the CDR3. The V gene lost 2 bases and the J gene lost 3 bases, with 14 bases spanning the gap. This CDR3 is CASSLTPQRANEKLFF. The CDR3 nucleotides are TGCGCCAGCAGCTTAACACCCCAAAGGGCTAATGAAAAACTGTTTTTT.

This chain uses TRBV7-2 with TRBJ1-1; 8 nucleotides match TRBD1. This CDR3 region has 16 residues. CDR1 is SGHTA and CDR2 is FQGNSA in the germline V gene. V trimming: 5 bases; J trimming: 1 base; junction bases outside the gene matches: 9. In DNA, the CDR3 is TGTGCCAGCAGCCTCCGACAGGGGCGGGGGAACACTGAAGCTTTCTTT. This sequence encodes CASSLRQGRGNTEAFF.

This clone appeared a few times. The rearrangement links TRBV5-1 to TRBJ2-1, with D hard to call. The V end lost 0 bases, the J end lost 6 bases, and 16 bases lay between the germline ends. There are 16 residues in the CDR3. The germline V gene encodes CDR1 SGHRS and CDR2 YFSETQ. CDR3: CASSLGDPLGINEQFF. The CDR3 DNA is TGCGCCAGCAGCTTGGGAGACCCCTTGGGGATCAATGAGCAGTTCTTC.

Only a few counts were recorded for this clone. The chain employs TRBV6-5 and TRBJ1-6; D gene uncertain. The V end was cut by 6 bases, the J end by 8 bases, with 8 bases between. Germline V CDR1 and CDR2: MNHEY, SVGAGI. The CDR3 runs to 12 residues. CDR3 sequence: CASSKNHSPLHF. As DNA, the CDR3 is TGTGCCAGCAGCAAAAATCATTCACCCCTCCACTTT.

This clone was observed a single time. The rearrangement uses TRBV6-6 and TRBJ2-3; 11 positions match TRBD2. The CDR3 is made up of 16 amino acids. The germline V gene encodes CDR1 MNHNY and CDR2 SVGAGI (reference sequence). With V trimmed by 4 bases and J by 0 bases, 3 bases remained unmatched. Here the CDR3 reads CASSFRLAGSTDTQYF. In DNA form, the CDR3 reads TGTGCCAGCAGTTTCCGACTAGCGGGGAGCACAGATACGCAGTATTTT.

The chain employs TRBV3-1 (or the pseudogene TRBV3-2) and TRBJ2-7; maybe TRBD1 (6 bases). Germline loops: CDR1 LGHDT, CDR2 YNNKEL (reference sequence). V was shortened by 4 bases and J by 5 bases, with 12 bases between the two germline ends. The CDR3 extends over 13 amino acids. CDR3 nucleotide sequence: TGTGCCAGCAGCCTGACAGGCCCCAACGAGCAGTACTTC. This sequence encodes CASSLTGPNEQYF.

This clone is a singleton in its sample. The V and J genes are TRBV18 and TRBJ1-5; TRBD1 matches at 7 bases. The CDR3 runs 16 residues. Germline V CDR1 and CDR2: KGHSH, LQKENI. V lost 0 bases to trimming and J lost 5 bases; unmatched junction nucleotides: 7. CDR3: CASSPPGGGEHQPQHF. The CDR3 DNA reads TGTGCCAGCTCACCACCCGGAGGGGGCGAGCATCAGCCCCAGCATTTT.

This rearrangement joins TRBV2 to TRBJ1-1, with D unresolved. The CDR3 is 14 amino acids. V gave up 1 base and J gave up 2 bases, with 8 bases separating them. Germline-derived CDR1 and CDR2 are SNHLY and FYNNEI. The CDR3 loop is CASSEVHHNTEAFF. The CDR3 coding sequence is TGTGCCAGCAGTGAAGTACATCATAACACTGAAGCTTTCTTT. The complete variable domain, with remaining parts taken from reference TRBV2 and TRBJ1-1, reads EPEVTQTPSHQVTQMGQEVILRCVPISNHLYFYWYRQILGQKVEFLVSFYNNEISEKSEIFDDQFSVERPDGSNFTLKIRSTKLEDSAMYFCASSEVHHNTEAFFGQGTRLTVV.

This chain uses TRBV13 with TRBJ1-1; perhaps TRBD1 as D (5 bases). V was trimmed by 3 bases and J by 4 bases, leaving 9 bases between them. This CDR3 comprises 13 residues. CDR1 PRHDT and CDR2 FYEKMQ come from the germline V gene (reference sequence). The CDR3 here is CASSLGLGTEAFF. CDR3 in DNA: TGTGCCAGCAGCTTGGGGCTTGGCACTGAAGCTTTCTTT.

The V gene is TRBV3-1 (or the pseudogene TRBV3-2), the J gene TRBJ2-2, with 7 bases that match TRBD1. Germline V lookup: CDR1 LGHDT, CDR2 YNNKEL (reference sequence). This CDR3 region has 14 residues. The ends lost 3 bases at V and 7 bases at J; junction bases unmatched: 5. The CDR3 region has the DNA TGTGCCAGCAGCCAGGGACAGTCGAGCGGGGAGCTGTTTTTT. It codes for CASSQGQSSGELFF.

The J gene is TRBJ1-2, the V gene TRBV4-2; TRBD1 matches at 7 bases. The CDR3 is made up of 16 amino acids. V lost 3 bases and J lost 5; bases outside the gene matches: 12. CDR1 is LGHNA, CDR2 YNFKEQ, per germline. The CDR3 coding sequence is TGTGCCAGCAGCCAGGTCACTCCAGGGGGAACTTATGGCTACACCTTC. Translating it yields CASSQVTPGGTYGYTF.

V and J are TRBV9 and TRBJ1-2; the D is unclear. There are 13 residues in the CDR3. Trimming pared 2 bases from V and 3 bases from J, leaving 8 bases between. Germline V CDR1 and CDR2: SGDLS, YYNGEE. The CDR3 sequence is CASSVSLYYGYTF. The CDR3, as DNA: TGTGCCAGCAGCGTTTCCCTTTACTATGGCTACACCTTC.

As DNA, the CDR3 is TGTGCCAGCAGTTACGGGGGCATCGGAGGTGGGTACGAGCAGTACTTC. Translated, it gives CASSYGGIGGGYEQYF. The chain is built from TRBV6-5 and TRBJ2-7, with a weak D call TRBD1 (6 bases). The V and J ends lost 2 bases and 4 bases respectively, with 18 bases between them. The CDR3 has 16 residues. Germline values: CDR1 MNHEY, CDR2 SVGAGI.

The V and J genes are TRBV7-9 and TRBJ1-5; D is perhaps TRBD1 (6 bases). With 8 bases removed from V and 1 base from J, the gap between germline ends came to 12 bases. This CDR3 has 14 amino acids. Germline-derived CDR1 and CDR2 are SEHNR and FQNEAQ (reference sequence). CDR3 DNA sequence: TGTGCCAGCGGGGGACATCAAAGCAATCAGCCCCAGCATTTT. Amino acid sequence: CASGGHQSNQPQHF.